A single sample is the source of the 4 T cell receptor beta chains below, sequenced in a study of T cells after yellow fever vaccination. MiXCR, run by TCRdb on the 5' RACE reads, gives a single entry per CDR3 protein. The table shows 500,000 to 700,000 distinct CDR3 sequences, with under 25% occurring only once. The sample consisted of PBMCs, taken 15 days after the yellow fever booster vaccination. The receptor source for this set is a man aged 25-40 years who received the YFV17D yellow fever vaccine.

This clonotype was seen more than once but under ten times. The chain couples TRBV12-3 or TRBV12-4 to TRBJ2-2, with unresolved D. With 7 bases removed from V and 0 bases from J, the gap between germline ends came to 6 bases. The CDR3 has 13 residues. The DNA for the CDR3 is TGTGCCAGCACTGGATCGAACACCGGGGAGCTGTTTTTT. Amino acid sequence: CASTGSNTGELFF.

In this sample, this clonotype turned up a few times. V is TRBV18 and J is TRBJ2-3, with 7 bases that match TRBD1. Trimming at V came to 2 bases and at J to 4 bases, leaving 3 bases not matched to a gene. CDR1 and CDR2 from the germline V gene are KGHSH and LQKENI. The CDR3 covers 14 residues. The CDR3 nucleotides are TGTGCCAGCTCACCAAACAGGGGCCCAGATACGCAGTATTTT. Residues: CASSPNRGPDTQYF.

This clonotype appeared a few times. The chain is built from TRBV28 and TRBJ2-7; 9 bases map to TRBD2. This CDR3 contains 14 residues. Germline V gene data show CDR1 as MDHEN and CDR2 as SYDVKM. J lost 7 bases, V lost 5 bases, and 9 bases had no gene match. CDR3 protein: CASSTVAGVNEQYF. The CDR3 DNA is TGTGCCAGCAGTACCGTAGCGGGAGTTAATGAGCAGTACTTC. Full variable domain (remainder filled in from reference TRBV28 and TRBJ2-7): DVKVTQSSRYLVKRTGEKVFLECVQDMDHENMFWYRQDPGLGLRLIYFSYDVKMKEKGDIPEGYSVSREKKERFSLILESASTNQTSMYLCASSTVAGVNEQYFGPGTRLTVT.

The rearrangement uses TRBV20-1 and TRBJ1-2; a possible D gene is TRBD1 (5 bases). V lost 4 bases to trimming and J lost 7 bases, with 13 bases between them. This CDR3 region has 12 residues. Germline-derived CDR1 and CDR2 are DFQATT and SNEGSKA (reference sequence). CDR3 in amino acids: CSATARVAGYTF. CDR3 DNA sequence: TGCAGTGCTACCGCCAGGGTGGCTGGCTACACCTTC.